Here is one T cell receptor beta chain with its context. This sample was included in a study of CD8+CD57+ T cells in acquired aplastic anemia. Before being chosen for sequencing, patients had shown CD8+CD57+ cell expansion by flow cytometry. Severe acquired aplastic anemia affected all patients. The germline V gene encodes CDR1 LNHDA and CDR2 SQIVND (reference sequence). This CDR3 has 17 residues. With 4 bases clipped from V and 0 bases from J, the junction kept 10 bases outside the gene matches. Genomic DNA constituted the template upon which TCR beta VDJ and CDR3 profiling was performed. Using its own MiXCR run on the reads, TCRdb lists one record per CDR3 protein. Of 250,000 to 350,000 distinct CDR3 sequences listed, roughly 59% are singletons.

The J gene is TRBJ1-1, the V gene TRBV19; TRBD1 agrees at 8 bases. The sequence was obtained from a human donor with aplastic anemia. The sample consisted of sorted CD4+, CD8+, or CD8+CD57+ T cells (not recorded which) from PBMCs. The DNA of the CDR3 is TGTGCCAGTAGTAAGGGACAGGTCCTTCCCATGAACACTGAAGCTTTCTTT. It is translated as CASSKGQVLPMNTEAFF. The whole variable domain, filled in from reference TRBV19 and TRBJ1-1, reads DGGITQSPKYLFRKEGQNVTLSCEQNLNHDAMYWYRQDPGQGLRLIYYSQIVNDFQKGDIAEGYSVSREKKESFPLTVTSAQKNPTAFYLCASSKGQVLPMNTEAFFGQGTRLTVV.